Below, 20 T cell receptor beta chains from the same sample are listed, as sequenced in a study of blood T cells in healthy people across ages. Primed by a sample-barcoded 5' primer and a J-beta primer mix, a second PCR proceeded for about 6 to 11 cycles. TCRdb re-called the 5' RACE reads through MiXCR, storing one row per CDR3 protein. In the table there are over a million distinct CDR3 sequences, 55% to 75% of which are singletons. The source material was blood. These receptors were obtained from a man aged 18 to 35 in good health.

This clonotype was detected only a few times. CDR3 DNA sequence: TGTGCCAGCAGCCAAGCTTTATTCCAGGGATTTGCCTACGAGCAGTACTTC. It is translated as CASSQALFQGFAYEQYF. V usage is TRBV4-2 and J usage is TRBJ2-7, with a possible D match to TRBD1 (5 bases). The CDR3 runs to 17 residues. The germline CDR1 and CDR2 sequences are LGHNA and YNFKEQ. Trimming stripped 1 base from V and 2 bases from J, with 18 bases between.

CDR3 protein: CASSWDTGPYEQYF. CDR3 DNA sequence: TGTGCCAGCAGCTGGGACACGGGGCCTTACGAGCAGTACTTC. The chain couples TRBV5-4 to TRBJ2-7, with D perhaps matching TRBD1 (6 bases). CDR1 is SGHNT, CDR2 YYREEE, per germline (reference sequence). V shed 3 bases and J shed 4 bases, with 14 bases lying between them. The CDR3 runs to 14 residues.

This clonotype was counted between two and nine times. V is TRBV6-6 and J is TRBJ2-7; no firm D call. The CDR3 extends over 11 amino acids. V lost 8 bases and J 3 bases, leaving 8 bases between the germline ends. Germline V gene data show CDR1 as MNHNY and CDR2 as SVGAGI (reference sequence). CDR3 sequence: CASAQHYEQYF. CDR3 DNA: TGTGCCAGCGCCCAGCACTACGAGCAGTACTTC.

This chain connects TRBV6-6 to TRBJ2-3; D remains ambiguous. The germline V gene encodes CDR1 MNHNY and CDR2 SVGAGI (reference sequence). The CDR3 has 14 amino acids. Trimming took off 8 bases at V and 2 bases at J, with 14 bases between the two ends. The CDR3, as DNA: TGTGCCAGCTATCCGGGCTCCCCCACAGATACGCAGTATTTT. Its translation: CASYPGSPTDTQYF.

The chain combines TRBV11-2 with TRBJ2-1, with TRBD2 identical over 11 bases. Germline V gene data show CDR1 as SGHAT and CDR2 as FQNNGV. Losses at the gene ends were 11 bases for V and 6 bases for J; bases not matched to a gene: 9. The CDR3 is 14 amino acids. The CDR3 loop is CAGATSGVRNEQFF. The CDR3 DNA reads TGTGCCGGCGCGACTAGCGGGGTCCGCAATGAGCAGTTCTTC.

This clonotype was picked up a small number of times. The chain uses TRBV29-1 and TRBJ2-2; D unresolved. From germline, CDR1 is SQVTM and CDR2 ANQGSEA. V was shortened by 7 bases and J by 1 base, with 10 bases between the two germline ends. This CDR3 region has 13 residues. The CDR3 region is CSALTGNTGELFF. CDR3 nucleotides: TGCAGCGCTTTGACTGGGAACACCGGGGAGCTGTTTTTT.

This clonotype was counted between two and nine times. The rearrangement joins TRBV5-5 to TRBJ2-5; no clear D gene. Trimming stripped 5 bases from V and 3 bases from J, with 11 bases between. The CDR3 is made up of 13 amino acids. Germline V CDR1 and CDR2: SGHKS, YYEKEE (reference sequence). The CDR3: CASRPVNEETQYF. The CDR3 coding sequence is TGTGCCAGCAGACCAGTAAACGAAGAGACCCAGTACTTC. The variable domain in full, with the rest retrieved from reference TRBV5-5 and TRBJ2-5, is DAGVTQSPTHLIKTRGQQVTLRCSPISGHKSVSWYQQVLGQGPQFIFQYYEKEERGRGNFPDRFSARQFPNYSSELNVNALLLGDSALYLCASRPVNEETQYFGPGTRLLVL.

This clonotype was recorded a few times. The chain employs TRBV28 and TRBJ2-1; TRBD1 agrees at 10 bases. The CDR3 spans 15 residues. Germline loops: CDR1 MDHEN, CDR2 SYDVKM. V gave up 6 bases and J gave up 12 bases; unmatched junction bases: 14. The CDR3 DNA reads TGTGCCAGCAGCGGCCGGGACAGGGGATTAAGCTCGCAGTTCTTC. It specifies CASSGRDRGLSSQFF.

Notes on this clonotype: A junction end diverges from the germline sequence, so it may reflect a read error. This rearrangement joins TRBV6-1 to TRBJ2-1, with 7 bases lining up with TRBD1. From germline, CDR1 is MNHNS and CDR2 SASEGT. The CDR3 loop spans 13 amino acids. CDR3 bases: TGCGCCAGCAGAGGACCAGGGGGCAATGAGCAGTTCTTC. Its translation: CASRGPGGNEQFF.

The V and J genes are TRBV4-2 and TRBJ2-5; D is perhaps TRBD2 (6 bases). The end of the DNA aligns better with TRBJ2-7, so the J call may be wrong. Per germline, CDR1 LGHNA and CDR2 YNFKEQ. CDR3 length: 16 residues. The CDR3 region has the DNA TGTGCCAGCAGCCAAGATGCCCTGGGAGGCCTCTACGAGCAGTACTTC. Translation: CASSQDALGGLYEQYF.

CDR3 sequence reads: CASSYGGPLDEQYF. The DNA for the CDR3 is TGTGCCAGCAGTTATGGCGGGCCGTTGGACGAGCAGTACTTC. The rearrangement joins TRBV28 to TRBJ2-7; D perhaps matches TRBD2 (5 bases). Germline values: CDR1 MDHEN, CDR2 SYDVKM. Trimming took off 4 bases at V and 5 bases at J, with 15 bases between the two ends. The CDR3 is made up of 14 amino acids.

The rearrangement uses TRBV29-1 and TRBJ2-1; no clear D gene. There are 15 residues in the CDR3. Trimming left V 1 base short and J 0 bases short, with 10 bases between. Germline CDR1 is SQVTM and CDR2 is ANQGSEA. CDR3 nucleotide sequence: TGCAGCGTTGAAGGCAGCACGAGCTCCTACAATGAGCAGTTCTTC. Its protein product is CSVEGSTSSYNEQFF.

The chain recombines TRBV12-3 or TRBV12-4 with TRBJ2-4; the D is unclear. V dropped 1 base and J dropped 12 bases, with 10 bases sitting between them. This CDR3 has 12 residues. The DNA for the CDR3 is TGTGCCAGCAGTTTAGACGGAGTAACTCAGTACTTC. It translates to CASSLDGVTQYF.

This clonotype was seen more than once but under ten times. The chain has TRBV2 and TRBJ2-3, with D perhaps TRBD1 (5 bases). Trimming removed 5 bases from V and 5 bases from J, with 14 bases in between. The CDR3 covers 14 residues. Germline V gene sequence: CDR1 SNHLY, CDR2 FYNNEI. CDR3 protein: CASSKWGLGDTQYF. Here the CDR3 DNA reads TGTGCCAGCAGTAAGTGGGGCCTTGGAGATACGCAGTATTTT. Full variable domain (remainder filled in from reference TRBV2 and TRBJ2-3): EPEVTQTPSHQVTQMGQEVILRCVPISNHLYFYWYRQILGQKVEFLVSFYNNEISEKSEIFDDQFSVERPDGSNFTLKIRSTKLEDSAMYFCASSKWGLGDTQYFGPGTRLTVL.

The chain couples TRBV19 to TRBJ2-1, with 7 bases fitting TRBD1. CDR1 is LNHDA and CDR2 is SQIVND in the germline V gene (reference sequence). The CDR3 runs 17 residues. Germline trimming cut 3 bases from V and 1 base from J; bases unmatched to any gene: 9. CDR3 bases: TGTGCCAGTAGTATGGGGACAGCCCATTATTCCTACAATGAGCAGTTCTTC. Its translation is CASSMGTAHYSYNEQFF.

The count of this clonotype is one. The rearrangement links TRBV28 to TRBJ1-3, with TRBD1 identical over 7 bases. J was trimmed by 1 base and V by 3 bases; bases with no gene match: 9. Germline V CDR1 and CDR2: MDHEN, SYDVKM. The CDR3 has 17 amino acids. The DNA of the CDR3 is TGTGCCAGCAGTTTCCTGGACAGGCTCTCTTCTGGAAACACCATATATTTT. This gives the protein CASSFLDRLSSGNTIYF.

The CDR3 reads CASNLQGGAGELFF. CDR3 coding DNA: TGCGCCAGCAACCTACAGGGGGGGGCCGGGGAGCTGTTTTTT. The rearrangement uses TRBV4-1 and TRBJ2-2, with a weak D call TRBD1 (8 bases). The germline V gene encodes CDR1 MGHRA and CDR2 YSYEKL. V was cut by 7 bases and J by 6 bases, with 15 bases left in between. The CDR3 extends over 14 amino acids.

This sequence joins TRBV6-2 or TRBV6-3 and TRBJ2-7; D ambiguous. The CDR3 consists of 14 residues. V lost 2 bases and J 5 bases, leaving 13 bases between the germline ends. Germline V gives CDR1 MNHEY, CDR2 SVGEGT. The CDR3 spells CASSYRGSVDEQYF. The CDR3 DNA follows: TGTGCCAGCAGTTACCGAGGATCGGTCGACGAGCAGTACTTC.

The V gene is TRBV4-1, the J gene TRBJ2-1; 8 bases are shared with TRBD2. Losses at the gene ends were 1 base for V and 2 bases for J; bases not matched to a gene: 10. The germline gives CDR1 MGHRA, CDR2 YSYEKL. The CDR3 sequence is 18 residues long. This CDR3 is CASSQVRWRGDPYNEQFF. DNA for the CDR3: TGCGCCAGCAGCCAAGTTCGTTGGCGGGGGGATCCCTACAATGAGCAGTTCTTC.

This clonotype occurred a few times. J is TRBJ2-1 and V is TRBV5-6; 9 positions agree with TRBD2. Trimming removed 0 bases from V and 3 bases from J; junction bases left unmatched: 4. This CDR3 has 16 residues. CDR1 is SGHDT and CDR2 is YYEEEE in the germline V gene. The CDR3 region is CASSLVGGGGYNEQFF. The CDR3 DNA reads TGTGCCAGCAGCTTGGTCGGCGGGGGGGGCTACAATGAGCAGTTCTTC.